This T cell receptor beta chain was identified in a study of monozygotic twins with inflammatory bowel disease. TCRdb processed the 5' RACE reads again and assigns one entry to each CDR3 protein, with no DNA. In all, the sample yields over 350,000 distinct CDR3 sequences. Regarding the study as a whole: Relative to healthy twins, IBD patients had fewer clonotypes in common with others, a gap that was especially apparent with disease activity.

In regard to this clonotype: The antigen is undetermined.

There are 17 residues in the CDR3. This TCR came from a human donor with ulcerative colitis or Crohn's disease, or a healthy co-twin of an affected twin (not recorded which). Sequences were obtained from blood. This chain uses TRBV12-3 or TRBV12-4 with TRBJ1-3. The CDR3 reads CASSRPPAVRSGNTIYF.